This T cell receptor (beta chain) was documented in a study of T cells in Graves' hyperthyroidism and ophthalmopathy. RNA transcripts served as the template for amplifying TCR beta CDR3 regions. When the TCR CDR3 underwent first-round RT-PCR, the HTBI primer set was used. TCRdb processed the multiplex PCR reads anew with MiXCR; each CDR3 protein has one entry. The sample holds about 300,000 distinct CDR3 sequences, 13% seen once. Germline trimming cut 1 base from V and 7 bases from J; bases unmatched to any gene: 1. The germline gives CDR1 MNHEY, CDR2 SVGAGI. The CDR3 is 13 amino acids. A sample of blood taken at first hyperthyroidism diagnosis preceded any ophthalmopathy symptoms.

The origin of this receptor is a woman in her thirties with Graves' hyperthyroidism that later progressed to Graves' ophthalmopathy. Sequences were obtained from blood. The chain recombines TRBV6-5 with TRBJ2-1; 7 nucleotides line up with TRBD2. DNA for the CDR3: TGTGCCAGCAGTTACTGGGGGGGAAATGAGCAGTTCTTC. Residues: CASSYWGGNEQFF.